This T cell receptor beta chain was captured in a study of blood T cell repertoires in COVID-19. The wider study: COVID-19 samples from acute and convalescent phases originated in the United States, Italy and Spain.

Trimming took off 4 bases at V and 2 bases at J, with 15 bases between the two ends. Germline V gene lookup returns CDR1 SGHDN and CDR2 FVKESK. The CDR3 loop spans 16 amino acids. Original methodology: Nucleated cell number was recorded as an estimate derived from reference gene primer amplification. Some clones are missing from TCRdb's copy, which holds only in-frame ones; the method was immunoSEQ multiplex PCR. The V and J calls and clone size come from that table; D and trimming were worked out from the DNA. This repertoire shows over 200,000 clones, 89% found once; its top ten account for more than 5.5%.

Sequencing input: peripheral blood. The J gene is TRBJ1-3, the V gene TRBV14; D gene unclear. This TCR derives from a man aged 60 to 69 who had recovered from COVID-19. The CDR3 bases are TGTGCCAGCAGCCTCAGGCCCGAAGGCACTGGAAACACCATATATTTT. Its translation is CASSLRPEGTGNTIYF. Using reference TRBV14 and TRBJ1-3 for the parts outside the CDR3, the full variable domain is EAGVTQFPSHSVIEKGQTVTLRCDPISGHDNLYWYRRVMGKEIKFLLHFVKESKQDESGMPNNRFLAERTGGTYSTLKVQPAELEDSGVYFCASSLRPEGTGNTIYFGEGSWLTVV.